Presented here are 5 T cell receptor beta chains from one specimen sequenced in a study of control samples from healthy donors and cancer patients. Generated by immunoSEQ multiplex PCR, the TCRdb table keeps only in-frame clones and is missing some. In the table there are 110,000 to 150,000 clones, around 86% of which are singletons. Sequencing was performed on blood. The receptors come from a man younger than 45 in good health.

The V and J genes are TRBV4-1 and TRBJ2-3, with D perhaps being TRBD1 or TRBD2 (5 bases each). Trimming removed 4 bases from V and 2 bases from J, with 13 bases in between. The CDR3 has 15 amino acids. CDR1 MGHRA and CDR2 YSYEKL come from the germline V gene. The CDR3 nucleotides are TGCGCCAGCAGCCTGACTACAGGTAACACAGATACGCAGTATTTT. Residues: CASSLTTGNTDTQYF.

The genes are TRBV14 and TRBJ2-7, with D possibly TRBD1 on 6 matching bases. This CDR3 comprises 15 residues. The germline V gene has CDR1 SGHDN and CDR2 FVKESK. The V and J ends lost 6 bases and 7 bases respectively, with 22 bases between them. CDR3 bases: TGTGCCAGCAGTCCCTTAGGGGACACGGGCCTGGAGCAGTACTTC. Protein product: CASSPLGDTGLEQYF.

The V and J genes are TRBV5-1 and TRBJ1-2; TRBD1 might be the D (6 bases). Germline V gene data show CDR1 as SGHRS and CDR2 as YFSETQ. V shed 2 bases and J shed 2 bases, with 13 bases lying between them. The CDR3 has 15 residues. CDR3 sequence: CASSLDDRRNYGYTF. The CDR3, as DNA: TGCGCCAGCAGCTTAGATGACAGGCGCAACTATGGCTACACCTTC.

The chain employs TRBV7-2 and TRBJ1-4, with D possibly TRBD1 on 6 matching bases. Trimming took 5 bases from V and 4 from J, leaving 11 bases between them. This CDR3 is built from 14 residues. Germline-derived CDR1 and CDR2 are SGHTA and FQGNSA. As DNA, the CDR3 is TGTGCCAGCAGCCGTACAGGGAATAATGAAAAACTGTTTTTT. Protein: CASSRTGNNEKLFF.

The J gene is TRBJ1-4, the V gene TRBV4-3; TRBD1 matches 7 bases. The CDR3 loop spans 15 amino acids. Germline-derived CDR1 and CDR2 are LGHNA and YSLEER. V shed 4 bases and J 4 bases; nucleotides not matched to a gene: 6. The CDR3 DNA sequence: TGCGCCAGCAGCCCCCGAGGGACAGATAATGAAAAACTGTTTTTT. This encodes CASSPRGTDNEKLFF.